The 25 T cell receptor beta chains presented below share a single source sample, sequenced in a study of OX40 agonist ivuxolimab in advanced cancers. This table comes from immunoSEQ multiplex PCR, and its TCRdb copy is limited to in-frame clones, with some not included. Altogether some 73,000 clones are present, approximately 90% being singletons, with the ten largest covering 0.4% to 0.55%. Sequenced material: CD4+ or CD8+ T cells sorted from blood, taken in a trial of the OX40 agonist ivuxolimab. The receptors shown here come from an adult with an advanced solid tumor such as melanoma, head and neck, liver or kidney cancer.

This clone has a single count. The CDR3 loop reads CASGDGQSGRNEQFF. The DNA for the CDR3 is TGTGCCAGCGGAGATGGGCAAAGTGGACGAAATGAGCAGTTCTTC. V is TRBV6-6 and J is TRBJ2-1; D remains unclear. The CDR3 spans 15 residues. CDR1 and CDR2 from the germline V gene are MNHNY and SVGAGI (reference sequence). Trimming took 8 bases from V and 7 from J, leaving 21 bases between them.

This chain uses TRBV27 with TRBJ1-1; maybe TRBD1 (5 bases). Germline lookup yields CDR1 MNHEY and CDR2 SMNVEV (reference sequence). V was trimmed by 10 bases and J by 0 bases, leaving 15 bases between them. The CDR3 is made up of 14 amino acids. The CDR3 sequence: CATPPQGMNTEAFF. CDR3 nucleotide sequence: TGTGCCACCCCCCCCCAGGGTATGAACACTGAAGCTTTCTTT.

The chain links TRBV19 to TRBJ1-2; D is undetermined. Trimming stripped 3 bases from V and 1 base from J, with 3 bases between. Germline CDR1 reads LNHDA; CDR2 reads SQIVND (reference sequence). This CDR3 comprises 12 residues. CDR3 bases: TGTGCCAGTAGTATGAGTAACTATGGCTACACCTTC. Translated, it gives CASSMSNYGYTF.

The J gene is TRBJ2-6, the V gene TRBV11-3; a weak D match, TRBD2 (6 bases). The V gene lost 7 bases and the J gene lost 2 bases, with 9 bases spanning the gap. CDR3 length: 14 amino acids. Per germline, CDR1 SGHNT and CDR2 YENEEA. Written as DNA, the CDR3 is TGTGCCAGCACGGCGGGGCCTGGGGCCAACGTCCTGACTTTC. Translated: CASTAGPGANVLTF.

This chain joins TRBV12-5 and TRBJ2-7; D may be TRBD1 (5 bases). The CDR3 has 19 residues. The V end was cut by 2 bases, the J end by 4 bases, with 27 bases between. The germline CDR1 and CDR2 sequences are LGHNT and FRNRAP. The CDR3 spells CASGLRRQCLSAKGYEQYF. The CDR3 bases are TGTGCTAGTGGTTTGAGGAGACAGTGTTTGTCGGCGAAGGGTTACGAGCAGTACTTC.

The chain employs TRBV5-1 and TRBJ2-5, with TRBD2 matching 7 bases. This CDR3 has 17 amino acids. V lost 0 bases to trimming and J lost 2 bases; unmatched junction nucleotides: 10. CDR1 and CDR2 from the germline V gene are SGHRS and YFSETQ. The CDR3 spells CASSLDSPTSRQETQYF. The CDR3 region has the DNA TGCGCCAGCAGCTTGGATAGCCCGACTAGCAGACAAGAGACCCAGTACTTC.

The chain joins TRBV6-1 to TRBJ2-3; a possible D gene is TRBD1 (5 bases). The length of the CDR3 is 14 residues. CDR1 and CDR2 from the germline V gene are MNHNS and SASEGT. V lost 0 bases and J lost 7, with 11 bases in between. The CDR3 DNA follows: TGTGCCAGCAGTGAAGCGCTGGGGCGGAATACGCAGTATTTT. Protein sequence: CASSEALGRNTQYF.

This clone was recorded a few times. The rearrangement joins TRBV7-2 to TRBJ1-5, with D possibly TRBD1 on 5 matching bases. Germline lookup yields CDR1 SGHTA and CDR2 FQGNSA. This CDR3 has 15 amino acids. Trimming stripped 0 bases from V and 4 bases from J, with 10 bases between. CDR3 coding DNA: TGTGCCAGCAGCTTAGCGGCGGGGGAGAATCAGCCCCAGCATTTT. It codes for CASSLAAGENQPQHF.

The CDR3 nucleotides are TGTGCCAGCAGCAAAAGGTCCCCTGGCGGCTACGAGCAGTACTTC. Protein product: CASSKRSPGGYEQYF. The chain is built from TRBV7-8 and TRBJ2-7; D is uncertain. Trimming shortened V by 5 bases and J by 3 bases, and 17 bases separated the two germline ends. Germline CDR1 SGHVS, CDR2 FQNEAQ. There are 15 residues in the CDR3.

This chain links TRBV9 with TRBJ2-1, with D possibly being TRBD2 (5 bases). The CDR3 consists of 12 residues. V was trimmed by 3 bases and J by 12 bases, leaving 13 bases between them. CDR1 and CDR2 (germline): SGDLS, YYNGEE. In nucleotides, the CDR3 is TGTGCCAGCAGCGGGACCATAGGGAGGCAGTTCTTC. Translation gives CASSGTIGRQFF. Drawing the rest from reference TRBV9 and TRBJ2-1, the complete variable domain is DSGVTQTPKHLITATGQRVTLRCSPRSGDLSVYWYQQSLDQGLQFLIQYYNGEERAKGNILERFSAQQFPDLHSELNLSSLELGDSALYFCASSGTIGRQFFGPGTRLTVL.

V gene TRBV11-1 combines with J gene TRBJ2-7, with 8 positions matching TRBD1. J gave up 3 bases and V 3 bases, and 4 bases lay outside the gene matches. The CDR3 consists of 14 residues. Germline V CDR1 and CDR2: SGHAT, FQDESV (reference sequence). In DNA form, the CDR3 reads TGTGCCAGCAGCTTTCAGGGGGCTATCTACGAGCAGTACTTC. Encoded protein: CASSFQGAIYEQYF.

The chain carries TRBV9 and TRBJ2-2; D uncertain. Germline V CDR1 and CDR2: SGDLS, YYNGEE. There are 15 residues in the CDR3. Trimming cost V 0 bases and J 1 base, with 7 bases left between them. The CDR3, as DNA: TGTGCCAGCAGCGTAGAAGCGTGGAACACCGGGGAGCTGTTTTTT. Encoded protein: CASSVEAWNTGELFF.

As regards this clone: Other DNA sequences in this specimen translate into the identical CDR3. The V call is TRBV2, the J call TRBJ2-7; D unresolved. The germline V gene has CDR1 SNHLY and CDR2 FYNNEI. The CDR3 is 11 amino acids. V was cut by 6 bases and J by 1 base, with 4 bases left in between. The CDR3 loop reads CASRRSYEQYF. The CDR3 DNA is TGTGCCAGCAGGCGGTCCTACGAGCAGTACTTC.

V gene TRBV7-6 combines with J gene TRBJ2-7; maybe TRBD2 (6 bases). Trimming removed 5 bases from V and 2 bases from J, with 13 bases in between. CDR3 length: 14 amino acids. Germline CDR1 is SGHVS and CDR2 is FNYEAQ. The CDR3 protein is CASSARLGAYEQYF. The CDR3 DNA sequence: TGTGCCAGCAGCGCCAGACTAGGGGCCTACGAGCAGTACTTC.

The CDR3 reads CASSLSGHSNQPQHF. The CDR3 DNA reads TGCGCCAGCAGCTTGTCAGGGCATAGCAATCAGCCCCAGCATTTT. The rearrangement joins TRBV5-1 to TRBJ1-5, with a tentative D call TRBD1 (5 bases). Germline V gene lookup returns CDR1 SGHRS and CDR2 YFSETQ. The V end was cut by 1 base, the J end by 0 bases, with 8 bases between. The CDR3 consists of 15 residues.

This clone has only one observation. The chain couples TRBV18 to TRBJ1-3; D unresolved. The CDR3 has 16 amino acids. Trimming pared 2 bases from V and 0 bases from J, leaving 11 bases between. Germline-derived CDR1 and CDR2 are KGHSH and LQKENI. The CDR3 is CASSPIAGSSGNTIYF. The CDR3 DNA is TGTGCCAGCTCACCAATCGCGGGGAGCTCTGGAAACACCATATATTTT.

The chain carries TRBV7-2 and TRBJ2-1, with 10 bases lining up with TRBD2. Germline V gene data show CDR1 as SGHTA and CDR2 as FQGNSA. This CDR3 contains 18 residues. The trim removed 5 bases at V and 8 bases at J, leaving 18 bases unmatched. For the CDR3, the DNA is TGTGCCAGCAGCGCCTACCCCTTTAGCGGGAGGTACTCCGATGAGCAGTTCTTC. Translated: CASSAYPFSGRYSDEQFF.

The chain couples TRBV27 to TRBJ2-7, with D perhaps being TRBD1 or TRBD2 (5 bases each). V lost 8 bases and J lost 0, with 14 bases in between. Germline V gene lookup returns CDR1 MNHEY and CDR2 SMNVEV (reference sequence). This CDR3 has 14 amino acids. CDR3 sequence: CASRLLGTSYEQYF. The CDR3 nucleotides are TGTGCCAGCCGCCTTCTAGGGACCTCCTACGAGCAGTACTTC.

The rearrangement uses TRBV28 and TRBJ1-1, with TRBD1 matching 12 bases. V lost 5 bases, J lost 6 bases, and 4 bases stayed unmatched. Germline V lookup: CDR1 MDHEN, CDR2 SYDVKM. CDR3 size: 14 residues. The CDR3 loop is CASSGTGGGPEAFF. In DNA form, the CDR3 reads TGTGCCAGCAGTGGGACAGGGGGCGGACCTGAAGCTTTCTTT.

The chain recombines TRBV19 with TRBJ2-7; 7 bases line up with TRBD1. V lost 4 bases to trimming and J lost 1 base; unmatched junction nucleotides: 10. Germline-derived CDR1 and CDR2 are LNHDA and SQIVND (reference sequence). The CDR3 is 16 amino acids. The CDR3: CASSKTGTDKSYEQYF. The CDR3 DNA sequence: TGTGCCAGTAGTAAGACCGGGACAGACAAATCCTACGAGCAGTACTTC.

The chain's CDR3 is CASSGPGPRYNQPQHF. CDR3 DNA: TGTGCCAGCAGTGGACCCGGACCGAGGTACAATCAGCCCCAGCATTTT. The chain joins TRBV2 to TRBJ1-5; D unresolved. The CDR3 is made up of 16 amino acids. Trimming cost V 4 bases and J 3 bases, with 16 bases left between them. CDR1 SNHLY and CDR2 FYNNEI come from the germline V gene.

CDR3 nucleotides: TGTGCCAGCTCACCGCCAGGGTATGGGGAGACCCAGTACTTC. Its translation: CASSPPGYGETQYF. This sequence joins TRBV18 and TRBJ2-5; perhaps TRBD1 as D (5 bases). This CDR3 spans 14 amino acids. The V end lost 3 bases, the J end lost 5 bases, and 13 bases lay between the germline ends. Germline-derived CDR1 and CDR2 are KGHSH and LQKENI.

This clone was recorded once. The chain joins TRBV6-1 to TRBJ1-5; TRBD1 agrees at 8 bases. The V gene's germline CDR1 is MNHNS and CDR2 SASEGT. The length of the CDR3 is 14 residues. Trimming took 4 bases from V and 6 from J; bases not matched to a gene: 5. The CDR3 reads CASSGTGRGQPQHF. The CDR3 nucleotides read TGTGCCAGCAGTGGGACAGGGAGGGGTCAGCCCCAGCATTTT.

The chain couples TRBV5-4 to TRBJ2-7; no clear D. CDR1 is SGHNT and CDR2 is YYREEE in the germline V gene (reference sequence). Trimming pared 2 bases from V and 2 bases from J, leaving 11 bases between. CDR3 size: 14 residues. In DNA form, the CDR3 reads TGTGCCAGCAGCTTCGAAGTGGCACCCTACGAGCAGTACTTC. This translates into CASSFEVAPYEQYF.

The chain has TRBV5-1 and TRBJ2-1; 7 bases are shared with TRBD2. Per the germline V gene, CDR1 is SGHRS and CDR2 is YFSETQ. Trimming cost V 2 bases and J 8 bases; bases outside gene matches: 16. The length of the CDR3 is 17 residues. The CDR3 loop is CASSLGAGVIVVDEQFF. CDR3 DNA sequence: TGCGCCAGCAGCTTAGGGGCGGGAGTGATAGTTGTGGATGAGCAGTTCTTC.